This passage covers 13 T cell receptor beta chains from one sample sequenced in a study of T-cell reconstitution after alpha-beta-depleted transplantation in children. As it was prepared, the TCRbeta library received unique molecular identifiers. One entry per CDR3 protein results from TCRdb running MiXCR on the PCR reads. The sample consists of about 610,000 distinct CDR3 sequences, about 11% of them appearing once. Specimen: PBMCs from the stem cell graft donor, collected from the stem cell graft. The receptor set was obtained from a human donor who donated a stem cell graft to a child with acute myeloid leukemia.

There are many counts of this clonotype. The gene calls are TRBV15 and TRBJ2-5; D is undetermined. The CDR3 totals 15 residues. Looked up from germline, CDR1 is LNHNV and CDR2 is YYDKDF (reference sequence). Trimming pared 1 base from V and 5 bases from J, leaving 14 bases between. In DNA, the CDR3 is TGTGCCACCAGCAGAGGTGAAGGGATTGGGGAGACCCAGTACTTC. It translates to CATSRGEGIGETQYF.

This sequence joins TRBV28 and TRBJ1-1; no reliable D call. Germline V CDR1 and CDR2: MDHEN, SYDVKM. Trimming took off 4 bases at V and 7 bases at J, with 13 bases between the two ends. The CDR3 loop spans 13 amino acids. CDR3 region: CASSYSPAGEAFF. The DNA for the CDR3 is TGTGCCAGCAGTTACTCTCCCGCTGGTGAAGCTTTCTTT.

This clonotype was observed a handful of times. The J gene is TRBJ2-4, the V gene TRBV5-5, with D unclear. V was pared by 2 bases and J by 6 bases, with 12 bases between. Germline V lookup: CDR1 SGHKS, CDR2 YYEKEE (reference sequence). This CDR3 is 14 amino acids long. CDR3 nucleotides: TGTGCCAGCAGCTTACAGACCCGTACAAACATTCAGTACTTC. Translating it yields CASSLQTRTNIQYF.

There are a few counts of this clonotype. The CDR3 DNA follows: TGCAGCTCAGATGGTGGGGCGGCGGGGGGGACCCAGTACTTC. Protein product: CSSDGGAAGGTQYF. V is TRBV29-1 and J is TRBJ2-5; 8 bases map to TRBD2. Germline trimming cut 8 bases from V and 7 bases from J; bases unmatched to any gene: 15. There are 14 residues in the CDR3. The V gene's germline CDR1 is SQVTM and CDR2 ANQGSEA.

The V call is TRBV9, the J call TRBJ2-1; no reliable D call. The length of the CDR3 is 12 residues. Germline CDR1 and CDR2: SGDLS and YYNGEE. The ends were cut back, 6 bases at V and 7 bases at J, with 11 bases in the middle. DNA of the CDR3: TGTGCCAGCACCGACCCCAGTAATGAGCAGTTCTTC. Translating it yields CASTDPSNEQFF.

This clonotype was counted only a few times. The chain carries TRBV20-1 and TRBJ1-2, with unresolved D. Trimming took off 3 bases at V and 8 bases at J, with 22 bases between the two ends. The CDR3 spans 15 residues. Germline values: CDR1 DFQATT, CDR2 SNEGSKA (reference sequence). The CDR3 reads CSASASDPNLDGYTF. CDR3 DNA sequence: TGCAGTGCTAGTGCCTCAGACCCTAACCTCGACGGCTACACCTTC.

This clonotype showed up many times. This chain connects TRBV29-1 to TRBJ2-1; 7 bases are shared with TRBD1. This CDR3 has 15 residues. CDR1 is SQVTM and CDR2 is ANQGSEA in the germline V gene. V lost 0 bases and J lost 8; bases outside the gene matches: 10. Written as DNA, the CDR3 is TGCAGCGTTGAAGATCGACAGGGCCGAGGGGATGAGCAGTTCTTC. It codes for CSVEDRQGRGDEQFF.

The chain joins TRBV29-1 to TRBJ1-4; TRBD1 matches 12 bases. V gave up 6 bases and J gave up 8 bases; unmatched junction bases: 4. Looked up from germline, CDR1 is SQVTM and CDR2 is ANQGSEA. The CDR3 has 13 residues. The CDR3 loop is CSVSGTGGEKLFF. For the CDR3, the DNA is TGCAGCGTGTCCGGGACAGGGGGCGAAAAACTGTTTTTT.

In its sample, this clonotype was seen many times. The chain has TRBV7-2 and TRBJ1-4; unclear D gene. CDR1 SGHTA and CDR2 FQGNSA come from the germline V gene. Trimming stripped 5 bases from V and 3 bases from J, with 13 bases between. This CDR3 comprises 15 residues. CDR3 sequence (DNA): TGTGCCAGCAGCCCCCGGACTGCCTCTAATGAAAAACTGTTTTTT. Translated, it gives CASSPRTASNEKLFF.

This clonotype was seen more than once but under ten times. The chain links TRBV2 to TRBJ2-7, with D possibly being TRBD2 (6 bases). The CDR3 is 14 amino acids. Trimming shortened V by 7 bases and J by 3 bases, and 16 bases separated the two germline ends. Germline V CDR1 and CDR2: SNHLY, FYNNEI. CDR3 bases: TGTGCCAGCACAGGGACTCCCAGAATCTACGAGCAGTACTTC. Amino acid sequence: CASTGTPRIYEQYF.

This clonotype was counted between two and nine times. CDR3 DNA sequence: TGCAGCGTTTTAGGACAGGTCTCCGGCGAGCAGTACTTC. This translates into CSVLGQVSGEQYF. V gene TRBV29-1 combines with J gene TRBJ2-7; 7 nucleotides line up with TRBD1. CDR3 length: 13 amino acids. The V segment lost 5 bases and the J segment 6 bases; nucleotides outside the gene matches: 10. The germline V gene has CDR1 SQVTM and CDR2 ANQGSEA.

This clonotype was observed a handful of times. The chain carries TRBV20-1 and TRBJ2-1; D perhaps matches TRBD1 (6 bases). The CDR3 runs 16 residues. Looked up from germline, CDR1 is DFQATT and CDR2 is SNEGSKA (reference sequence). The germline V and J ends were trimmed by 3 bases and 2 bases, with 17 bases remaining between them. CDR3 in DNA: TGCAGTGCTAGCTGGACCAGGGGCCGCGCCTACAATGAGCAGTTCTTC. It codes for CSASWTRGRAYNEQFF.

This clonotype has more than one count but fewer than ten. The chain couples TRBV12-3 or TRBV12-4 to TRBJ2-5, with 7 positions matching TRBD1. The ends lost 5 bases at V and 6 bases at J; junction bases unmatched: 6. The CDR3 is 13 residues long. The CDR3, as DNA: TGTGCCAGCAGTCTAGGACAGGTGAAGACCCAGTACTTC. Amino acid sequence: CASSLGQVKTQYF.